The TCR beta chain described here comes from a study of cytomegalovirus exposure and HLA in healthy donors. As to this clone: Its antigen remains unidentified.

This PCR relied on a set of 60 Vbeta primers and 13 Jbeta primers. TCRdb's copy holds only in-frame clones and misses some; the assay was immunoSEQ multiplex PCR. In the table there are more than 100,000 clones, about two thirds of which are singletons. The junction had 7 bases not matched to a gene; V was cut back by 3 bases and J by 5 bases. Germline V gene lookup returns CDR1 SGHRS and CDR2 YFSETQ. The CDR3 consists of 16 residues. Whole-study findings and limits: Most CMV-associated TCR beta chains appeared HLA-restricted in a later analysis.

The sequence was obtained from a woman aged 40 to 49 in good health and CMV-seronegative. The sample was PBMCs. The V call is TRBV5-1, the J call TRBJ1-6; 8 nucleotides line up with TRBD1. CDR3 protein: CASSSSSGGDNSPLHF. The CDR3 DNA reads as TGCGCCAGCAGCTCTAGCTCAGGGGGCGATAATTCACCCCTCCACTTT.